A single sample gave rise to the 13 T cell receptor beta chains below, sequenced in a study of STAT3 mutations in large granular lymphocyte leukemia. General observations from the study: Every T-cell large granular lymphocyte leukemia patient had at least one immunodominant TCR beta clonotype.

Sequencing used immunoSEQ multiplex PCR; TCRdb keeps in-frame clones, though not all of them. Of about 3,800 clones in the sample, around 40% were seen once. These TCRs are of unknown antigen specificity. Sequenced material: peripheral blood mononuclear cells. All receptors derive from a man in his sixties with T-cell large granular lymphocyte leukemia. Some clones in this sample may be carry-over from other donors' samples.

This clone occurred a few times. This chain connects TRBV18 to TRBJ1-1, with D uncertain. This CDR3 is built from 15 residues. CDR1 KGHSH and CDR2 LQKENI come from the germline V gene. V was pared by 3 bases and J by 8 bases, with 19 bases between. CDR3 amino acids: CASSPVPSRNGEAFF. CDR3 sequence (DNA): TGTGCCAGCTCACCTGTTCCTTCGAGAAACGGGGAAGCTTTCTTT.

This rearrangement joins TRBV5-8 to TRBJ1-6; the D gene is possibly TRBD1 (5 bases). In germline, CDR1 is SGHTS, CDR2 YDEGEE. The CDR3 totals 14 residues. With 4 bases removed from V and 11 bases from J, the gap between germline ends came to 16 bases. In DNA form, the CDR3 reads TGTGCCAGCAGCCGTCGGTGGGGGGGGACACCCCTCCACTTT. It yields the protein CASSRRWGGTPLHF.

The CDR3 DNA sequence: TGTGCCAGCAGTGACACCGGGGAGCTGTTTTTT. Residues: CASSDTGELFF. The chain combines TRBV25-1 with TRBJ2-2; D gene unclear. V gave up 3 bases and J gave up 4 bases, with 0 bases separating them. CDR1 is MGHDK, CDR2 SYGVNS, per germline. The CDR3 runs 11 residues.

The rearrangement joins TRBV10-2 to TRBJ1-5; 10 bases are shared with TRBD1. In germline, CDR1 is WSHSY, CDR2 SAAADI. The CDR3 length is 15 residues. V was pared by 5 bases and J by 5 bases, with 6 bases of the junction left unmatched. DNA for the CDR3: TGCGCCAGCAGTTGGACAGGGGGTGAGGATCAGCCCCAGCATTTT. It encodes CASSWTGGEDQPQHF.

This clone was counted between two and nine times. V and J are TRBV7-2 and TRBJ2-1, with TRBD2 matching 8 bases. CDR1 and CDR2 (germline): SGHTA, FQGNSA. The CDR3 sequence is 16 residues long. Unmatched junction bases numbered 8, after V lost 3 bases and J lost 4 bases. Here the CDR3 reads CASSLAGASGYNEQFF. CDR3 in DNA: TGTGCCAGCAGCTTGGCTGGGGCTAGCGGGTACAATGAGCAGTTCTTC.

In DNA, the CDR3 is TGTGCCAGCAGCTCGCCAACCGGGACAGCCATCTATGGCTACACCTTC. It is translated as CASSSPTGTAIYGYTF. The V call is TRBV7-9, the J call TRBJ1-2, with 7 bases lining up with TRBD1. The germline V gene encodes CDR1 SEHNR and CDR2 FQNEAQ (reference sequence). The CDR3 is made up of 16 amino acids. V was clipped by 4 bases and J by 4 bases; unmatched bases: 12.

The chain combines TRBV5-1 with TRBJ1-1, with D perhaps TRBD1 (5 bases). Germline CDR1 is SGHRS and CDR2 is YFSETQ. Trimming took off 0 bases at V and 4 bases at J, with 13 bases between the two ends. This CDR3 is built from 15 residues. The CDR3 coding sequence is TGCGCCAGCAGCTTGGACACCGGGGCATCCACTGAAGCTTTCTTT. Protein: CASSLDTGASTEAFF.

This chain joins TRBV5-1 and TRBJ1-2, with D perhaps matching TRBD1 (5 bases). V was cut by 3 bases and J by 5 bases, with 17 bases left in between. The CDR3 covers 15 residues. Germline lookup yields CDR1 SGHRS and CDR2 YFSETQ. The CDR3 nucleotides are TGCGCCAGCAGCTCGCCAAGCAGGGTAAGGTATGGCTACACCTTC. This gives the protein CASSSPSRVRYGYTF.

The CDR3 loop is CSVASYTEAFF. DNA of the CDR3: TGCAGCGTTGCGTCTTACACTGAAGCTTTCTTT. The V call is TRBV29-1, the J call TRBJ1-1; D uncertain. The ends were cut back, 4 bases at V and 3 bases at J, with 6 bases in the middle. The length of the CDR3 is 11 residues. Germline V gene lookup returns CDR1 SQVTM and CDR2 ANQGSEA.

The rearrangement links TRBV10-2 to TRBJ1-2; tentatively, D is TRBD1 (5 bases). Germline-derived CDR1 and CDR2 are WSHSY and SAAADI. The length of the CDR3 is 12 residues. The V end lost 10 bases, the J end lost 11 bases, and 20 bases lay between the germline ends. The CDR3 here is CATDQGSGPYTF. Here the CDR3 DNA reads TGCGCCACCGACCAGGGATCCGGGCCGTACACCTTC.

V usage is TRBV5-1 and J usage is TRBJ2-2; D is tentatively TRBD1 or TRBD2 (5 bases each). Deletions cut 4 bases from V and 6 bases from J, with 16 bases between. Germline CDR1 reads SGHRS; CDR2 reads YFSETQ. The CDR3 has 15 residues. CDR3 nucleotide sequence: TGCGCCAGCAGCAACCGGGACGCCAGGGCCGGGGAGCTGTTTTTT. Translated, it gives CASSNRDARAGELFF.

This clone was counted a few times. This rearrangement joins TRBV4-1 to TRBJ2-7, with D perhaps TRBD2 (6 bases). The germline V gene encodes CDR1 MGHRA and CDR2 YSYEKL. This CDR3 has 12 residues. Trimming stripped 1 base from V and 6 bases from J, with 7 bases between. Here the CDR3 reads CASSQAGGEQYF. The CDR3 DNA reads TGCGCCAGCAGCCAAGCCGGGGGCGAGCAGTACTTC.

This clone was picked up a small number of times. The genes are TRBV10-3 and TRBJ1-1; D remains unclear. The V and J ends lost 6 bases and 1 base respectively, with 12 bases between them. Germline V lookup: CDR1 ENHRY, CDR2 SYGVKD. There are 14 residues in the CDR3. The DNA for the CDR3 is TGTGCCATCAGCTTGGACGGTGGGAACACTGAAGCTTTCTTT. Translated, it gives CAISLDGGNTEAFF.